This T cell receptor (beta chain) stems from a study of T-cell memory formation after mild COVID-19. Notes on the study in general: SARS-CoV-2 specificity of second-wave clones peaking day 37 was unconfirmed. Mostly located in CM and EM were contracting CD4+ clones, with contracting CD8+ clones located in EMRA. Pre-infection memory held some responding clones, suggesting pre-existing cross-reactive T cells responded.

This clonotype was seen more than once but under ten times. No antigen is known for it. Germline V gene sequence: CDR1 KGHDR, CDR2 SFDVKD. The CDR3 sequence is 16 residues long. Trimming at V came to 3 bases and at J to 2 bases, leaving 8 bases not matched to a gene. TCRdb re-called the 5' RACE reads with MiXCR, one entry per CDR3 protein. This sample carries fewer than 700,000 distinct CDR3 sequences, about 20% of them seen once, and the ten largest clones take approximately 8.4%. The TCR sequence derives from an adult woman who had mild COVID-19 (a few samples of this study predate the infection). Cell type and time point are not known. Sequenced material: PBMCs or a T cell subset sorted from them (not recorded which). V usage is TRBV24-1 and J usage is TRBJ2-7; 8 bases align to TRBD2. CDR3 sequence: CATSDPKTSVAYEQYF. The CDR3 DNA sequence: TGTGCCACCAGTGATCCGAAGACTAGCGTGGCCTACGAGCAGTACTTC.